Listed here are 24 T cell receptor beta chains from one sample, sequenced in a study of chemoradiotherapy in HPV16-positive cancers. Profiled with immunoSEQ multiplex PCR; TCRdb holds only in-frame clones, not every one. The sample consists of about 22,000 clones, around nine tenths of them appearing once. Here the sequenced sample was blood, taken from a patient who underwent chemoradiotherapy. The receptors were sampled from a human donor with HPV-associated anogenital cancer.

The rearrangement links TRBV18 to TRBJ1-1; D perhaps matches TRBD1 (6 bases). Germline CDR1 reads KGHSH; CDR2 reads LQKENI. The CDR3 runs to 15 residues. Trimming cost V 2 bases and J 3 bases, with 13 bases left between them. CDR3 region: CASSPGRGGDTEAFF. As DNA, the CDR3 is TGTGCCAGCTCACCAGGACGCGGGGGCGACACTGAAGCTTTCTTT.

This chain uses TRBV9 with TRBJ2-5; possibly TRBD2 for D (5 bases). Germline V gene data show CDR1 as SGDLS and CDR2 as YYNGEE. This CDR3 region has 15 residues. V dropped 0 bases and J dropped 0 bases, with 9 bases sitting between them. CDR3 protein: CASSVAGADQETQYF. CDR3 DNA: TGTGCCAGCAGCGTAGCTGGAGCGGACCAAGAGACCCAGTACTTC. Complete variable domain (other parts from reference TRBV9 and TRBJ2-5): DSGVTQTPKHLITATGQRVTLRCSPRSGDLSVYWYQQSLDQGLQFLIQYYNGEERAKGNILERFSAQQFPDLHSELNLSSLELGDSALYFCASSVAGADQETQYFGPGTRLLVL.

V and J are TRBV5-1 and TRBJ2-7, with 10 bases aligning to TRBD1. V shed 2 bases and J 2 bases; nucleotides not matched to a gene: 1. CDR3 length equals 14 residues. The germline V gene has CDR1 SGHRS and CDR2 YFSETQ. In DNA form, the CDR3 reads TGCGCCAGCAGCTTCGGGACAGGGGCCTACGAGCAGTACTTC. Translation gives CASSFGTGAYEQYF.

This chain joins TRBV7-2 and TRBJ2-5; TRBD2 agrees at 7 bases. Germline assignment: CDR1 SGHTA and CDR2 FQGNSA. The trim removed 6 bases at V and 3 bases at J, leaving 7 bases unmatched. The CDR3 is made up of 14 amino acids. Written as DNA, the CDR3 is TGTGCCAGCAGTTCGGGACTACTAAAAGAGACCCAGTACTTC. It is translated as CASSSGLLKETQYF.

The chain recombines TRBV14 with TRBJ2-1; 10 nucleotides line up with TRBD2. Germline trimming cut 0 bases from V and 9 bases from J; bases unmatched to any gene: 8. Germline CDR1 is SGHDN and CDR2 is FVKESK. CDR3 size: 16 residues. The DNA of the CDR3 is TGTGCCAGCAGCCAAGACGATCGAGCGGGGGGGGGTGAGCAGTTCTTC. This sequence encodes CASSQDDRAGGGEQFF.

The gene calls are TRBV10-3 and TRBJ1-1; 7 nucleotides align to TRBD1. This CDR3 region has 13 residues. V gave up 11 bases and J gave up 1 base; unmatched junction bases: 7. Looked up from germline, CDR1 is ENHRY and CDR2 is SYGVKD. The CDR3, as DNA: TGTGCCGTGTTGGGACAGCGGAACACTGAAGCTTTCTTT. Its protein is CAVLGQRNTEAFF.

This chain uses TRBV6-5 with TRBJ1-1; D is ambiguous. Deletions cut 2 bases from V and 5 bases from J, with 9 bases between. This CDR3 has 13 residues. In germline, CDR1 is MNHEY, CDR2 SVGAGI. CDR3 coding DNA: TGTGCCAGCAGTTACCGACGCGAGACTGAAGCTTTCTTT. Translated, it gives CASSYRRETEAFF.

This chain uses TRBV7-2 with TRBJ1-6; no firm D call. CDR3 length: 18 residues. CDR1 SGHTA and CDR2 FQGNSA come from the germline V gene. Deletions cut 5 bases from V and 8 bases from J, with 25 bases between. CDR3 amino acids: CASSLTPQHGGKHSPLHF. The CDR3 nucleotides are TGTGCCAGCAGCCTTACTCCTCAACATGGAGGAAAGCATTCACCCCTCCACTTT.

This chain uses TRBV5-4 with TRBJ2-6; no clear D gene. Germline CDR1 and CDR2: SGHNT and YYREEE (reference sequence). The CDR3 contains 17 residues. V lost 3 bases and J lost 2, with 15 bases in between. The CDR3 is CASSSPGPTTGANVLTF. The CDR3 DNA reads TGTGCCAGCAGCTCCCCCGGACCGACAACTGGGGCCAACGTCCTGACTTTC.

This chain links TRBV7-9 with TRBJ1-1, with D possibly TRBD1 on 5 matching bases. The CDR3 is made up of 15 amino acids. With 10 bases removed from V and 1 base from J, the gap between germline ends came to 19 bases. Germline loops: CDR1 SEHNR, CDR2 FQNEAQ (reference sequence). CDR3 region: CATFPPGGENTEAFF. CDR3 in DNA: TGTGCCACCTTCCCGCCTGGAGGGGAGAACACTGAAGCTTTCTTT.

The chain carries TRBV5-1 and TRBJ2-1, with 7 bases identical to TRBD1. V shed 4 bases, J shed 2 bases, and the junction held 6 bases outside the gene matches. This CDR3 is built from 15 residues. Per the germline V gene, CDR1 is SGHRS and CDR2 is YFSETQ. CDR3 loop: CASSPTGLTYNEQFF. In DNA, the CDR3 is TGCGCCAGCAGCCCGACAGGGCTAACCTACAATGAGCAGTTCTTC.

The chain has TRBV27 and TRBJ2-3; D gene ambiguous. V was cut by 8 bases and J by 3 bases, with 9 bases left in between. Germline V lookup: CDR1 MNHEY, CDR2 SMNVEV (reference sequence). This CDR3 spans 12 amino acids. The chain's CDR3 is CASGPITDTQYF. CDR3 DNA sequence: TGTGCCAGCGGCCCGATTACAGATACGCAGTATTTT.

The chain joins TRBV10-3 to TRBJ1-3, with D uncertain. CDR1 and CDR2 from the germline V gene are ENHRY and SYGVKD. This CDR3 is built from 14 residues. V was clipped by 4 bases and J by 0 bases, with 7 bases between them. CDR3 in DNA: TGTGCCATCAGTGGGGATCGCTCTGGAAACACCATATATTTT. Encoded protein: CAISGDRSGNTIYF.

This clone was observed a single time. The chain combines TRBV5-1 with TRBJ2-5; D might be TRBD1 (5 bases). Germline V lookup: CDR1 SGHRS, CDR2 YFSETQ. The V gene lost 0 bases and the J gene lost 3 bases, with 12 bases spanning the gap. The CDR3 consists of 15 residues. The CDR3 spells CASSLGGEVKETQYF. The CDR3 region has the DNA TGCGCCAGCAGCTTGGGGGGCGAAGTGAAAGAGACCCAGTACTTC.

This clone was observed a single time. The chain has TRBV6-5 and TRBJ1-6; a possible D gene is TRBD1 (5 bases). CDR3 length: 15 residues. V was pared by 6 bases and J by 5 bases, with 14 bases between. Germline CDR1 MNHEY, CDR2 SVGAGI. This CDR3 is CASRTNEDNNSPLHF. CDR3 bases: TGTGCCAGCAGAACCAACGAGGACAATAATTCACCCCTCCACTTT.

This clone has a single count. This rearrangement joins TRBV9 to TRBJ1-2, with no clear D. In germline, CDR1 is SGDLS, CDR2 YYNGEE. The CDR3 extends over 15 amino acids. Trimming shortened V by 0 bases and J by 0 bases, and 9 bases separated the two germline ends. CDR3 amino acids: CASSVGLATNYGYTF. In nucleotides, the CDR3 is TGTGCCAGCAGCGTAGGTTTGGCAACTAACTATGGCTACACCTTC.

The chain has TRBV25-1 and TRBJ2-7, with 12 nucleotides matching TRBD2. J gave up 5 bases and V 6 bases, and 2 bases lay outside the gene matches. The germline V gene encodes CDR1 MGHDK and CDR2 SYGVNS. The CDR3 runs 13 residues. CDR3 sequence reads: CASSRTSGDEQYF. The CDR3 DNA reads TGTGCCAGCAGCCGGACTAGCGGGGACGAGCAGTACTTC.

CDR3 nucleotides: TGTGCCAGTAGTCTCGGACAGGACAGGGGTCGAAATGAGCAGTTCTTC. This translates into CASSLGQDRGRNEQFF. This sequence joins TRBV19 and TRBJ2-1; 9 bases agree with TRBD1. Germline CDR1 is LNHDA and CDR2 is SQIVND (reference sequence). The CDR3 length is 16 residues. J was trimmed by 7 bases and V by 5 bases; bases with no gene match: 12. Using reference TRBV19 and TRBJ2-1 for the parts outside the CDR3, the full variable domain is DGGITQSPKYLFRKEGQNVTLSCEQNLNHDAMYWYRQDPGQGLRLIYYSQIVNDFQKGDIAEGYSVSREKKESFPLTVTSAQKNPTAFYLCASSLGQDRGRNEQFFGPGTRLTVL.

V is TRBV6-6 and J is TRBJ2-1; a weak D match, TRBD1 (6 bases). From germline, CDR1 is MNHNY and CDR2 SVGAGI (reference sequence). Trimming pared 5 bases from V and 6 bases from J, leaving 11 bases between. The CDR3 is made up of 13 amino acids. The CDR3 DNA follows: TGTGCCAGCAGTGGACAGTTGTCCAATGAGCAGTTCTTC. It encodes CASSGQLSNEQFF.

V is TRBV6-1 and J is TRBJ1-5; the D is unclear. Germline CDR1 MNHNS, CDR2 SASEGT. Trimming took 7 bases from V and 4 from J, leaving 8 bases between them. The CDR3 sequence is 12 residues long. CDR3 DNA: TGTGCCAGCATTGGCAGAAATCAGCCCCAGCATTTT. Translation: CASIGRNQPQHF.

The chain employs TRBV7-2 and TRBJ2-3, with no clear D. V gave up 1 base and J gave up 2 bases, with 7 bases separating them. This CDR3 contains 14 residues. In germline, CDR1 is SGHTA, CDR2 FQGNSA. The CDR3 region is CASSLGGNTDTQYF. CDR3 bases: TGTGCCAGCAGCTTAGGTGGGAACACAGATACGCAGTATTTT.

The chain has TRBV11-1 and TRBJ1-2, with D hard to call. The CDR3 covers 13 residues. V dropped 3 bases and J dropped 5 bases, with 10 bases sitting between them. Germline-derived CDR1 and CDR2 are SGHAT and FQDESV (reference sequence). CDR3 residues: CASSLGGQYGYTF. CDR3 nucleotide sequence: TGTGCCAGCAGCTTGGGAGGGCAATATGGCTACACCTTC.

V and J are TRBV10-3 and TRBJ1-5; D gene ambiguous. Germline CDR1 ENHRY, CDR2 SYGVKD. V shed 0 bases and J shed 6 bases, with 6 bases lying between them. The CDR3 is 13 residues long. The chain's CDR3 is CAISESISQPQHF. The CDR3 nucleotides are TGTGCCATCAGTGAGTCGATTTCTCAGCCCCAGCATTTT.

This sequence joins TRBV5-5 and TRBJ2-5, with D unclear. V was shortened by 6 bases and J by 5 bases, with 8 bases between the two germline ends. The CDR3 totals 11 residues. CDR1 and CDR2 (germline): SGHKS, YYEKEE (reference sequence). The CDR3 loop reads CASTSSETQYF. The DNA for the CDR3 is TGTGCCAGCACGTCTAGTGAGACCCAGTACTTC. Supplemented by reference TRBV5-5 and TRBJ2-5, the full variable domain reads DAGVTQSPTHLIKTRGQQVTLRCSPISGHKSVSWYQQVLGQGPQFIFQYYEKEERGRGNFPDRFSARQFPNYSSELNVNALLLGDSALYLCASTSSETQYFGPGTRLLVL.